Shown below are 24 T cell receptor beta chains from a single sample sequenced in a study of Ad26.COV2.S vaccination and SARS-CoV-2 variants. Assay: immunoSEQ multiplex PCR; the TCRdb copy retains only in-frame clones and omits some. Of around 450,000 clones in the sample, about 90% were seen once. Documented treatment: around 19 received Ad26.COV2.S at low or high dose, single or two shots; several received placebo; per-sample allocation not given. Sampling occurred on day 63 after the first vaccine or placebo injection. The material sequenced was peripheral blood, taken in a trial of Ad26.COV2.S vaccine versus placebo. These receptor sequences come from a person between 18 and 65 years old who received the Ad26.COV2.S COVID-19 vaccine or a placebo.

This chain joins TRBV5-6 and TRBJ2-3; D call uncertain. Trimming took 0 bases from V and 2 from J, leaving 7 bases between them. This CDR3 has 14 residues. The germline CDR1 and CDR2 sequences are SGHDT and YYEEEE. CDR3 nucleotides: TGTGCCAGCAGCTTGGGTAGGCCCACAGATACGCAGTATTTT. It specifies CASSLGRPTDTQYF. The full variable domain, rest sourced from reference TRBV5-6 and TRBJ2-3, is DAGVTQSPTHLIKTRGQQVTLRCSPKSGHDTVSWYQQALGQGPQFIFQYYEEEERQRGNFPDRFSGHQFPNYSSELNVNALLLGDSALYLCASSLGRPTDTQYFGPGTRLTVL.

This clone has only a few counts. The rearrangement links TRBV7-2 to TRBJ2-7; 7 nucleotides align to TRBD2. The CDR3 runs 14 residues. The germline V gene encodes CDR1 SGHTA and CDR2 FQGNSA. V lost 5 bases and J lost 4; bases outside the gene matches: 8. This CDR3 is CASSPSAGAYEQYF. Here the CDR3 DNA reads TGTGCCAGCAGCCCCTCGGCGGGAGCGTACGAGCAGTACTTC.

V gene TRBV25-1 combines with J gene TRBJ1-1; perhaps TRBD1 as D (5 bases). V was trimmed by 6 bases and J by 1 base, leaving 9 bases between them. Germline V lookup: CDR1 MGHDK, CDR2 SYGVNS. This CDR3 has 13 residues. Here the CDR3 reads CASRGPPNTEAFF. CDR3 in DNA: TGTGCCAGCAGGGGACCGCCGAACACTGAAGCTTTCTTT.

The genes are TRBV15 and TRBJ2-1, with 7 bases matching TRBD2. CDR1 and CDR2 from the germline V gene are LNHNV and YYDKDF (reference sequence). The CDR3 is made up of 14 amino acids. V was clipped by 4 bases and J by 4 bases; unmatched bases: 4. CDR3 protein: CATSMVRGYNEQFF. In DNA, the CDR3 is TGTGCCACCAGCATGGTGCGGGGGTACAATGAGCAGTTCTTC.

The chain employs TRBV19 and TRBJ2-1, with TRBD2 identical over 14 bases. Trimming cost V 9 bases and J 10 bases; bases outside gene matches: 8. The CDR3 is 14 residues long. Germline lookup yields CDR1 LNHDA and CDR2 SQIVND (reference sequence). CDR3 bases: TGTGCCAGCAGGACTAGCGGGGGGTGGTCGGAGCAGTTCTTC. Its translation is CASRTSGGWSEQFF.

The chain joins TRBV27 to TRBJ1-1, with 7 bases fitting TRBD1. The CDR3 contains 15 residues. The J segment lost 2 bases and the V segment lost 4 bases, leaving 7 bases of the junction unmatched. Germline values: CDR1 MNHEY, CDR2 SMNVEV (reference sequence). CDR3: CASSSHGTVNTEAFF. The CDR3 DNA reads TGTGCCAGCAGTTCCCATGGGACAGTCAACACTGAAGCTTTCTTT.

This clone was recorded once. The chain uses TRBV7-2 and TRBJ2-7; no firm D call. CDR3 length: 13 residues. The germline V gene encodes CDR1 SGHTA and CDR2 FQGNSA. V shed 4 bases and J shed 5 bases, with 12 bases lying between them. The CDR3 reads CASSSRTVDEQYF. The CDR3 DNA follows: TGTGCCAGCAGCTCCCGGACCGTTGACGAGCAGTACTTC.

This rearrangement joins TRBV18 to TRBJ1-4, with TRBD1 as a possible D gene (5 bases). The CDR3 is 15 amino acids. V lost 3 bases to trimming and J lost 8 bases, with 16 bases between them. From germline, CDR1 is KGHSH and CDR2 LQKENI. The CDR3 DNA sequence: TGTGCCAGCTCACCCGTGGGGCCAAGGTGGGAAAAACTGTTTTTT. Its protein product is CASSPVGPRWEKLFF.

CDR3 DNA sequence: TGTGCCAGCAGCCACGGAGGGGGTTACAATGAGCAGTTCTTC. Protein sequence: CASSHGGGYNEQFF. The chain recombines TRBV14 with TRBJ2-1; D tentatively fits TRBD1 or TRBD2 (6 bases each). Germline assignment: CDR1 SGHDN and CDR2 FVKESK. V gave up 3 bases and J gave up 4 bases, with 10 bases separating them. The CDR3 extends over 14 amino acids.

The gene calls are TRBV19 and TRBJ2-2, with 9 bases identical to TRBD2. Germline lookup yields CDR1 LNHDA and CDR2 SQIVND (reference sequence). The CDR3 is made up of 14 amino acids. V dropped 6 bases and J dropped 4; count of bases not matched to a gene: 3. CDR3 DNA sequence: TGTGCCAGTAGGGGACTAGCCGGCACCGGGGAGCTGTTTTTT. Translated: CASRGLAGTGELFF. Combining the CDR3 with reference TRBV19 and TRBJ2-2 gives the whole variable domain DGGITQSPKYLFRKEGQNVTLSCEQNLNHDAMYWYRQDPGQGLRLIYYSQIVNDFQKGDIAEGYSVSREKKESFPLTVTSAQKNPTAFYLCASRGLAGTGELFFGEGSRLTVL.

CDR3: CASTDRGNNQPQHF. In DNA, the CDR3 is TGTGCCAGCACCGACAGGGGAAACAATCAGCCCCAGCATTTT. This sequence joins TRBV2 and TRBJ1-5, with 8 nucleotides matching TRBD1. With V trimmed by 7 bases and J by 3 bases, 5 bases remained unmatched. CDR1 SNHLY and CDR2 FYNNEI come from the germline V gene. The CDR3 extends over 14 amino acids. Complete variable domain (other parts from reference TRBV2 and TRBJ1-5): EPEVTQTPSHQVTQMGQEVILRCVPISNHLYFYWYRQILGQKVEFLVSFYNNEISEKSEIFDDQFSVERPDGSNFTLKIRSTKLEDSAMYFCASTDRGNNQPQHFGDGTRLSIL.

The chain is built from TRBV7-9 and TRBJ2-7; no firm D call. The CDR3 is 14 amino acids. Trimming took 2 bases from V and 0 from J, leaving 8 bases between them. Germline assignment: CDR1 SEHNR and CDR2 FQNEAQ (reference sequence). The CDR3 region is CASSLIAVSYEQYF. In DNA, the CDR3 is TGTGCCAGCAGCTTAATTGCAGTCTCCTACGAGCAGTACTTC.

The chain has TRBV6-5 and TRBJ1-5; D gene uncertain. The CDR3 extends over 13 amino acids. V lost 2 bases and J lost 5, with 7 bases in between. Germline CDR1 is MNHEY and CDR2 is SVGAGI. The CDR3 protein is CASSYRPHQPQHF. The CDR3 coding sequence is TGTGCCAGCAGTTACCGACCTCATCAGCCCCAGCATTTT.

The rearrangement joins TRBV5-1 to TRBJ2-3, with D tentatively TRBD1 (6 bases). The V gene's germline CDR1 is SGHRS and CDR2 YFSETQ. V was trimmed by 7 bases and J by 8 bases, leaving 20 bases between them. This CDR3 has 14 residues. Written as DNA, the CDR3 is TGCGCCAGCGGGGAGCAGGGGATTCTCGGTACGCAGTATTTT. Its protein is CASGEQGILGTQYF.

V usage is TRBV28 and J usage is TRBJ2-2; 7 bases map to TRBD1. The CDR3 spans 14 residues. Trimming cost V 5 bases and J 7 bases; bases outside gene matches: 7. The germline gives CDR1 MDHEN, CDR2 SYDVKM. The CDR3 reads CASSPTGVGGELFF. For the CDR3, the DNA is TGTGCCAGCAGTCCTACAGGGGTAGGCGGGGAGCTGTTTTTT.

The V and J genes are TRBV5-8 and TRBJ2-2; D may be TRBD1 (6 bases). The ends were cut back, 4 bases at V and 0 bases at J, with 10 bases in the middle. The CDR3 runs 15 residues. The germline CDR1 and CDR2 sequences are SGHTS and YDEGEE. As DNA, the CDR3 is TGTGCCAGCAGCCAGGGGCAGTCGAACACCGGGGAGCTGTTTTTT. The encoded protein is CASSQGQSNTGELFF. Full variable domain (remainder filled in from reference TRBV5-8 and TRBJ2-2): EAGVTQSPTHLIKTRGQQATLRCSPISGHTSVYWYQQALGLGLQFLLWYDEGEERNRGNFPPRFSGRQFPNYSSELNVNALELEDSALYLCASSQGQSNTGELFFGEGSRLTVL.

The rearrangement links TRBV27 to TRBJ2-3, with D unclear. The CDR3 length is 14 residues. Germline lookup yields CDR1 MNHEY and CDR2 SMNVEV (reference sequence). Trimming took off 11 bases at V and 0 bases at J, with 15 bases between the two ends. CDR3 loop: CAPSRRTSTDTQYF. The CDR3 bases are TGTGCCCCGAGTCGGAGAACCAGCACAGATACGCAGTATTTT.

The rearrangement uses TRBV9 and TRBJ2-1, with D possibly being TRBD1 or TRBD2 (5 bases each). Trimming pared 0 bases from V and 9 bases from J, leaving 16 bases between. The CDR3 runs 15 residues. From germline, CDR1 is SGDLS and CDR2 YYNGEE. CDR3 DNA sequence: TGTGCCAGCAGCGTAGAGGGGACCCCCATTTCTGAGCAGTTCTTC. As protein: CASSVEGTPISEQFF.

This chain uses TRBV6-2 or TRBV6-3 with TRBJ1-1; D ambiguous. The germline gives CDR1 MNHEY, CDR2 SVGEGT. Trimming left V 5 bases short and J 4 bases short, with 8 bases between. The CDR3 has 12 residues. This CDR3 is CASSDISTEAFF. The CDR3 region has the DNA TGTGCCAGCAGTGACATATCCACTGAAGCTTTCTTT.

CDR3: CATSRVFSRQQFF. CDR3 in DNA: TGTGCCACCAGCAGAGTCTTTAGCAGACAGCAGTTCTTC. The chain has TRBV15 and TRBJ2-1; D gene unclear. The CDR3 has 13 residues. Germline CDR1 and CDR2: LNHNV and YYDKDF (reference sequence). V lost 1 base, J lost 11 bases, and 12 bases lay in between.

The V and J genes are TRBV28 and TRBJ1-1; the D gene is possibly TRBD1 (6 bases). The ends were cut back, 1 base at V and 1 base at J, with 13 bases in the middle. CDR1 and CDR2 (germline): MDHEN, SYDVKM. This CDR3 has 16 amino acids. As DNA, the CDR3 is TGTGCCAGCAGTTTATTGCCAGGGGCAGGGAACACTGAAGCTTTCTTT. Protein product: CASSLLPGAGNTEAFF. Using reference TRBV28 and TRBJ1-1 for the parts outside the CDR3, the full variable domain is DVKVTQSSRYLVKRTGEKVFLECVQDMDHENMFWYRQDPGLGLRLIYFSYDVKMKEKGDIPEGYSVSREKKERFSLILESASTNQTSMYLCASSLLPGAGNTEAFFGQGTRLTVV.

The chain employs TRBV7-2 and TRBJ2-7; D tentatively fits TRBD1 or TRBD2 (5 bases each). CDR1 is SGHTA and CDR2 is FQGNSA in the germline V gene. This CDR3 comprises 14 residues. Trimming took off 4 bases at V and 4 bases at J, with 14 bases between the two ends. Here the CDR3 DNA reads TGTGCCAGCAGCTCCGGCTGGGGGTCGTACGAGCAGTACTTC. The encoded protein is CASSSGWGSYEQYF.

The chain joins TRBV5-4 to TRBJ2-5; TRBD2 is a possible D gene (7 bases). V was trimmed by 0 bases and J by 4 bases, leaving 16 bases between them. The CDR3 covers 16 residues. CDR1 and CDR2 (germline): SGHNT, YYREEE (reference sequence). For the CDR3, the DNA is TGTGCCAGCAGCTTGGCTGGGCGGGGGCAGGGAGAGACCCAGTACTTC. Translated, it gives CASSLAGRGQGETQYF.

The chain carries TRBV12-3 or TRBV12-4 and TRBJ2-7; D call uncertain. The CDR3 loop spans 12 amino acids. Trimming stripped 3 bases from V and 4 bases from J, with 7 bases between. CDR3 sequence reads: CASSFVRYEQYF. In nucleotides, the CDR3 is TGTGCCAGCAGTTTTGTTCGGTACGAGCAGTACTTC.